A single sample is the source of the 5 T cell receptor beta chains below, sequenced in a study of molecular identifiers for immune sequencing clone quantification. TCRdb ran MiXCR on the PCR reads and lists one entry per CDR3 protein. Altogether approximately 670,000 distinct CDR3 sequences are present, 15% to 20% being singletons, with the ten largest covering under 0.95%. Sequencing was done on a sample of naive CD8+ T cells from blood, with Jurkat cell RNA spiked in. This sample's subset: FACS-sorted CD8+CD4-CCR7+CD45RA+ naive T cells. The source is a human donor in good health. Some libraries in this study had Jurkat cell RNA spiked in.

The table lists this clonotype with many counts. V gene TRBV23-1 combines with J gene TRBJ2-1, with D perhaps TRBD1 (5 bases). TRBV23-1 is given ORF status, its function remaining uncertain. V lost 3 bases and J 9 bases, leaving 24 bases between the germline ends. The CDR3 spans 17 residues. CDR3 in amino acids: CASSHPSTTFCRGEQFF. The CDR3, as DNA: TGCGCCAGCAGTCATCCTTCTACTACCTTCTGTAGGGGTGAGCAGTTCTTC.

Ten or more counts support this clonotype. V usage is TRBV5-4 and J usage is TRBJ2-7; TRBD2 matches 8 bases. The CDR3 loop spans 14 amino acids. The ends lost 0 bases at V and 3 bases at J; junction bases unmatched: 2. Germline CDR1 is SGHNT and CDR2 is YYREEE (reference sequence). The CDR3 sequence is CASSLGLASYEQYF. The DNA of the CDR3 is TGTGCCAGCAGCTTGGGACTAGCGAGCTACGAGCAGTACTTC.

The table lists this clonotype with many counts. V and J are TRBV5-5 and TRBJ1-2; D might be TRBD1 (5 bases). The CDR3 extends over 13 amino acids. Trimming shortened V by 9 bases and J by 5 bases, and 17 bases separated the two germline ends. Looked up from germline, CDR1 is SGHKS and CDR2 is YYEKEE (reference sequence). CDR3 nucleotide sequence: TGTGCCACCAGAACAGGAGAACTTTATGGCTACACCTTC. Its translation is CATRTGELYGYTF. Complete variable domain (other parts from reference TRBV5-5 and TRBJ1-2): DAGVTQSPTHLIKTRGQQVTLRCSPISGHKSVSWYQQVLGQGPQFIFQYYEKEERGRGNFPDRFSARQFPNYSSELNVNALLLGDSALYLCATRTGELYGYTFGSGTRLTVV.

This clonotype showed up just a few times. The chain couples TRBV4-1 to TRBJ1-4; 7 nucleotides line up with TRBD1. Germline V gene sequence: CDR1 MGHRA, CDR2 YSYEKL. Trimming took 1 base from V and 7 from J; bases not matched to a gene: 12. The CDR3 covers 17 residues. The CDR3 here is CASSQVVPGAGGEKLFF. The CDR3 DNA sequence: TGCGCCAGCAGCCAAGTTGTGCCGGGAGCAGGGGGTGAAAAACTGTTTTTT.

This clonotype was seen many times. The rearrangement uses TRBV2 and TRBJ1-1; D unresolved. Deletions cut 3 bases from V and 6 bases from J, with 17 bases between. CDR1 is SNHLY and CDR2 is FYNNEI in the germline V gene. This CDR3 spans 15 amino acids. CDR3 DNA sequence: TGTGCCAGCAGTGAGCCGGTGTCCGAAGGGCCTGAAGCTTTCTTT. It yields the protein CASSEPVSEGPEAFF.